Below are 19 T cell receptor beta chains sequenced from a single sample in a study of CD8 T cells in ankylosing spondylitis. TCRdb independently ran MiXCR on the 5' RACE reads; one entry per CDR3 protein. The sample consists of roughly 230,000 distinct CDR3 sequences, roughly 8% of them appearing once. Sample: blood, either unsorted or a sorted T cell fraction (not recorded which). The source of these receptors is a female donor with ankylosing spondylitis or in good health (not recorded which).

This clonotype appeared many times. CDR3 sequence (DNA): TGTGCCAGCAGGCCCCCGAATATGAACACTGAAGCTTTCTTT. Its protein is CASRPPNMNTEAFF. The J gene is TRBJ1-1, the V gene TRBV7-2; D is undetermined. This CDR3 region has 14 residues. The V and J ends lost 6 bases and 0 bases respectively, with 11 bases between them. Germline V gene lookup returns CDR1 SGHTA and CDR2 FQGNSA.

This clonotype was found many times. The chain has TRBV12-3 or TRBV12-4 and TRBJ1-2; D perhaps matches TRBD1 (6 bases). This CDR3 contains 13 residues. V shed 3 bases and J shed 7 bases, with 12 bases lying between them. CDR3 coding DNA: TGTGCCAGCAGTTTCCAGGACAGCCTTGGCTACACCTTC. It is translated as CASSFQDSLGYTF.

About this clonotype: One junction end disagrees with the germline gene, perhaps due to a read error. The CDR3 DNA follows: TGTACCAGCGGTTTGGGGGAGACCCAGTACTTC. It encodes CTSGLGETQYF. The chain links TRBV12-3 or TRBV12-4 to TRBJ2-5; TRBD2 is a possible D gene (5 bases). This CDR3 is built from 11 residues.

Many counts were recorded for this clonotype. The chain is built from TRBV7-2 and TRBJ1-5; 7 bases match TRBD1. The germline gives CDR1 SGHTA, CDR2 FQGNSA. The CDR3 is 17 amino acids. V was clipped by 1 base and J by 4 bases; unmatched bases: 10. This chain's CDR3 is CASSLGPPGQRNQPQHF. The CDR3 DNA sequence: TGTGCCAGCAGCTTAGGACCTCCGGGACAGCGTAATCAGCCCCAGCATTTT.

This clonotype was counted a single time. A much bigger clone sits one base away, suggesting this may be a read error. The chain joins TRBV30 to TRBJ1-5; D is unresolved. The CDR3 sequence is 15 residues long. Germline V CDR1 and CDR2: GTSNPN, SVGIG (reference sequence). CDR3 in amino acids: CAWSAATTRNRPQHF. The CDR3 DNA is TGTGCCTGGAGCGCCGCGACTACACGAAATCGGCCCCAGCATTTT.

The chain employs TRBV7-9 and TRBJ1-6; no clear D gene. Trimming removed 1 base from V and 15 bases from J, with 10 bases in between. The CDR3 runs to 12 residues. Germline V CDR1 and CDR2: SEHNR, FQNEAQ (reference sequence). CDR3 sequence: CASSLEGRHLHF. CDR3 in DNA: TGTGCCAGCAGCTTAGAAGGGAGGCACCTCCACTTT.

This clonotype was seen many times. The rearrangement joins TRBV10-3 to TRBJ1-1, with D unresolved. Trimming shortened V by 6 bases and J by 1 base, and 6 bases separated the two germline ends. CDR3 length equals 12 residues. The germline gives CDR1 ENHRY, CDR2 SYGVKD. CDR3 sequence (DNA): TGTGCCATCAGGGAACAGAACACTGAAGCTTTCTTT. Amino acids: CAIREQNTEAFF.

The chain couples TRBV4-3 to TRBJ2-1; D is unresolved. Germline loops: CDR1 LGHNA, CDR2 YSLEER. V was trimmed by 7 bases and J by 7 bases, leaving 11 bases between them. This CDR3 has 12 amino acids. CDR3 nucleotide sequence: TGCGCCAGCACCTCCCCAGCAAATGAGCAGTTCTTC. It is translated as CASTSPANEQFF.

This clonotype was counted at least ten times. The chain uses TRBV6-5 and TRBJ1-3; 7 positions agree with TRBD1. This CDR3 is built from 18 residues. Per the germline V gene, CDR1 is MNHEY and CDR2 is SVGAGI. Germline trimming cut 2 bases from V and 2 bases from J; bases unmatched to any gene: 12. The CDR3 coding sequence is TGTGCCAGCAGTTACAGCCGGGACAGCTTAAGAACTGGAAACACCATATATTTT. Its translation: CASSYSRDSLRTGNTIYF.

This clonotype occurred many times. V and J are TRBV5-1 and TRBJ1-1; perhaps TRBD1 as D (5 bases). CDR3 length: 15 amino acids. The V gene's germline CDR1 is SGHRS and CDR2 YFSETQ. Trimming shortened V by 4 bases and J by 0 bases, and 13 bases separated the two germline ends. The CDR3: CASSRTRQLNTEAFF. CDR3 bases: TGCGCCAGCAGCCGTACTCGACAGTTGAACACTGAAGCTTTCTTT.

This clonotype was recorded many times. J is TRBJ2-2 and V is TRBV12-3 or TRBV12-4, with D unresolved. V was trimmed by 2 bases and J by 6 bases, leaving 4 bases between them. The CDR3 spans 12 residues. As DNA, the CDR3 is TGTGCCAGCAGTTTAAAGCCCGGGGAGCTGTTTTTT. Residues: CASSLKPGELFF.

Points on this clonotype: It may be a read error: a sequence one base away is much more abundant. The chain carries TRBV20-1 and TRBJ2-5; tentatively, D is TRBD2 (5 bases). The CDR3 contains 13 residues. V was pared by 3 bases and J by 2 bases, with 10 bases between. Germline V gene lookup returns CDR1 DFQATT and CDR2 SNEGSKA (reference sequence). The DNA of the CDR3 is TGCAGTGCTAGCTTCCCGGGGCAAGAGACCCAGTACTTC. Protein sequence: CSASFPGQETQYF.

This clonotype has a count of ten or more. The gene calls are TRBV20-1 and TRBJ1-2; the match to TRBD1 covers 8 bases. The ends lost 6 bases at V and 8 bases at J; junction bases unmatched: 20. The CDR3 runs 16 residues. Germline assignment: CDR1 DFQATT and CDR2 SNEGSKA (reference sequence). The CDR3 nucleotides are TGCAGTGCCCCCCCTCACCTGGACAGGGTGGAAGGCGGCTACACCTTC. The encoded protein is CSAPPHLDRVEGGYTF.

The rearrangement uses TRBV20-1 and TRBJ2-7; TRBD1 might be the D (5 bases). Looked up from germline, CDR1 is DFQATT and CDR2 is SNEGSKA (reference sequence). V was shortened by 4 bases and J by 7 bases, with 23 bases between the two germline ends. The CDR3 is made up of 15 amino acids. This CDR3 is CSATRAQDLSREQYF. Written as DNA, the CDR3 is TGCAGTGCTACTAGAGCACAGGACCTTTCTAGGGAGCAGTACTTC.

This clonotype was picked up many times. At one boundary the junction diverges from the germline segment, which might be a read error. The chain employs TRBV14 and TRBJ2-1, with TRBD2 as a possible D gene (5 bases). The CDR3 runs 16 residues. Germline V lookup: CDR1 SGHDN, CDR2 FVKESK. The CDR3 coding sequence is TGTGCCAGCAGCCAGTCTCCCCCGGGGTCGTGGAATGAGCAGCTCTTC. Translating it yields CASSQSPPGSWNEQLF.

V usage is TRBV19 and J usage is TRBJ1-2; D is unclear. In germline, CDR1 is LNHDA, CDR2 SQIVND (reference sequence). Trimming stripped 8 bases from V and 5 bases from J, with 27 bases between. The CDR3 runs 17 residues. CDR3 nucleotide sequence: TGTGCCAGTCAAATATCCAACCTAGGTCGTGGACTTTATGGCTACACCTTC. Amino acids: CASQISNLGRGLYGYTF.

This clonotype was picked up many times. The genes are TRBV20-1 and TRBJ2-7; 7 bases match TRBD2. With 3 bases clipped from V and 4 bases from J, the junction kept 21 bases outside the gene matches. The CDR3 loop spans 18 amino acids. Germline CDR1 is DFQATT and CDR2 is SNEGSKA (reference sequence). CDR3 loop: CSASSPSAGADLGYEQYF. Written as DNA, the CDR3 is TGCAGTGCTAGTAGCCCATCCGCGGGAGCGGACCTTGGGTACGAGCAGTACTTC.

This clonotype was detected many times. This chain joins TRBV4-2 and TRBJ2-1, with 9 bases matching TRBD2. The V gene's germline CDR1 is LGHNA and CDR2 YNFKEQ. V lost 0 bases to trimming and J lost 4 bases; unmatched junction nucleotides: 4. CDR3 length: 16 residues. CDR3 residues: CASSQDKAGGYNEQFF. The CDR3 bases are TGTGCCAGCAGCCAAGATAAGGCGGGAGGGTACAATGAGCAGTTCTTC.

The sample holds many counts of this clonotype. This chain uses TRBV24-1 with TRBJ1-5, with D possibly TRBD1 on 5 matching bases. The CDR3 contains 16 residues. Germline CDR1 and CDR2: KGHDR and SFDVKD. With 4 bases removed from V and 0 bases from J, the gap between germline ends came to 12 bases. The chain's CDR3 is CATSEGAAYSNQPQHF. The CDR3 coding sequence is TGTGCCACCAGTGAAGGGGCGGCTTATAGCAATCAGCCCCAGCATTTT.